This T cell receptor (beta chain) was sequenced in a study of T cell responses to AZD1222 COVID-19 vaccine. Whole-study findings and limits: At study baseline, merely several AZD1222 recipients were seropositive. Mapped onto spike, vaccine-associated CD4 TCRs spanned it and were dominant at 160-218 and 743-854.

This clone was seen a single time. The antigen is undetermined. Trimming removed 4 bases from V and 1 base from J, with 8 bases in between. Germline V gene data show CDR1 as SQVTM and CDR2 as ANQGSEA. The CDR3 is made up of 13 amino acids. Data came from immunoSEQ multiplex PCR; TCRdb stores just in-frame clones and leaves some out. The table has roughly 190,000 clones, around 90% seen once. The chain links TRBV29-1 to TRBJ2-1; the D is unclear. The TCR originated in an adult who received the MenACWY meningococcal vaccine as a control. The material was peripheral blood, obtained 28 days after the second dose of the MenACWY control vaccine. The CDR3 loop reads CSVARLSYNEQFF. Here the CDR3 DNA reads TGCAGCGTTGCCAGGCTTTCCTACAATGAGCAGTTCTTC.